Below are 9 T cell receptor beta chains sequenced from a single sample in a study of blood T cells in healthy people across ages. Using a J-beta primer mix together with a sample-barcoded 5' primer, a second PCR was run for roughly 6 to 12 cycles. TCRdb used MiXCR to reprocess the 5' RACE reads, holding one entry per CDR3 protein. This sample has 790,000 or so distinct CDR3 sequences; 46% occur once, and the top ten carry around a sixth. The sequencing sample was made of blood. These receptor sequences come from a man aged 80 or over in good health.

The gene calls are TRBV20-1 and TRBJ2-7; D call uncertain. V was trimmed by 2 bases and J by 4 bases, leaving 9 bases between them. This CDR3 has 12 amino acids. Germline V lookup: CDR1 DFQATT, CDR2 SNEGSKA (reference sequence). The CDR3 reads CSARPLAYEQYF. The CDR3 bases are TGCAGTGCTAGACCGTTGGCGTACGAGCAGTACTTC.

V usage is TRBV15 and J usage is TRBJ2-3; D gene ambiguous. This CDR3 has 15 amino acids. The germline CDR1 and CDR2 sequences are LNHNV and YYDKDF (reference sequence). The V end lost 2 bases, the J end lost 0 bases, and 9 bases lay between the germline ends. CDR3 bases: TGTGCCACCAGCAGACAGTGGGCAAGCACAGATACGCAGTATTTT. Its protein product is CATSRQWASTDTQYF.

DNA of the CDR3: TGCAGTGCGCCACGACCGGGACCGAGCTCCTACAATGAGCAGTTCTTC. Its protein is CSAPRPGPSSYNEQFF. This chain connects TRBV20-1 to TRBJ2-1; D tentatively fits TRBD1 or TRBD2 (5 bases each). The germline V gene encodes CDR1 DFQATT and CDR2 SNEGSKA (reference sequence). This CDR3 contains 16 residues. V gave up 6 bases and J gave up 0 bases, with 18 bases separating them.

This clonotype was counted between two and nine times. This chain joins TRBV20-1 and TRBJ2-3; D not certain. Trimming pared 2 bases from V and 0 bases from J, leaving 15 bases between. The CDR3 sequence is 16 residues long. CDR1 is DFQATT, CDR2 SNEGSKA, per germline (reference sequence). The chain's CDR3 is CSARRGEGLSTDTQYF. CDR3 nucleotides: TGCAGTGCTAGAAGAGGAGAAGGGCTTAGCACAGATACGCAGTATTTT.

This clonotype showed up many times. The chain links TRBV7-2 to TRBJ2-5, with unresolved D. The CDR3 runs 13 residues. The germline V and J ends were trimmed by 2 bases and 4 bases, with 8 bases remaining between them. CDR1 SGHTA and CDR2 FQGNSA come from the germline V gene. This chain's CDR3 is CASSLSDGETQYF. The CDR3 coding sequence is TGTGCCAGCAGCTTATCGGACGGAGAGACCCAGTACTTC.

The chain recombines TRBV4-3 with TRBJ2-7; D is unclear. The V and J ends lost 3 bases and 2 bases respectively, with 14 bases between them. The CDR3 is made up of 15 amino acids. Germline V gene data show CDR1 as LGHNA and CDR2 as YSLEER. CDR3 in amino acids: CASSQGTEDPYEQYF. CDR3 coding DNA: TGCGCCAGCAGCCAGGGAACCGAAGATCCCTACGAGCAGTACTTC.

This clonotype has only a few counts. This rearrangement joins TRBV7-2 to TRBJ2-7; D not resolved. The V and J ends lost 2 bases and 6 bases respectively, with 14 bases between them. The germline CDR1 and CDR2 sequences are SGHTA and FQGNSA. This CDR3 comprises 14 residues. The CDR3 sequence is CASSLTSVSSEQYF. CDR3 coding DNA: TGTGCCAGCAGCTTAACGTCCGTTTCAAGCGAGCAGTACTTC. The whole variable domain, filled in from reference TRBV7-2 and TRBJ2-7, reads GAGVSQSPSNKVTEKGKDVELRCDPISGHTALYWYRQSLGQGLEFLIYFQGNSAPDKSGLPSDRFSAERTGGSVSTLTIQRTQQEDSAVYLCASSLTSVSSEQYFGPGTRLTVT.

The CDR3 loop is CSATSGRARNEQFF. In DNA form, the CDR3 reads TGCAGTGCAACTAGCGGGAGGGCCAGGAATGAGCAGTTCTTC. The J gene is TRBJ2-1, the V gene TRBV20-1; 13 nucleotides align to TRBD2. CDR1 DFQATT and CDR2 SNEGSKA come from the germline V gene (reference sequence). Trimming at V came to 6 bases and at J to 7 bases, leaving 6 bases not matched to a gene. The CDR3 runs 14 residues.

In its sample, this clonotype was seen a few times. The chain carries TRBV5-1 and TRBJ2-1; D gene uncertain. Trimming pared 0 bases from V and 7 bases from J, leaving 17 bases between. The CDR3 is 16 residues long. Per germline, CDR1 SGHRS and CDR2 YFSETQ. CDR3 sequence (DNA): TGCGCCAGCAGCTTGGCATTCGACACATTCATAAATGAGCAGTTCTTC. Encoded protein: CASSLAFDTFINEQFF.